These 10 T cell receptor beta chains share one sample of origin, sequenced in a study of blood T cell repertoires in COVID-19. Repertoires were generated with immunoSEQ multiplex PCR, while TCRdb's copy carries only in-frame clones and drops some. This table holds roughly 40,000 clones, around three quarters found once. The specimen sequenced was peripheral blood. The source is a man older than 75 with acute or convalescent COVID-19.

This chain connects TRBV21-1 to TRBJ2-5; the DNA was not used to check the table's D call, TRBD2. TRBV21-1 is tagged as a pseudogene. The CDR3 is 12 amino acids. CDR3 sequence (DNA): TGTGCCAGCACCCGGGAGCAAGAGACCCAGTACTTC. Translation gives CASTREQETQYF.

This chain connects TRBV27 to TRBJ1-5; D gene unclear. Germline loops: CDR1 MNHEY, CDR2 SMNVEV (reference sequence). V lost 2 bases to trimming and J lost 6 bases, with 11 bases between them. There are 14 residues in the CDR3. The CDR3 region is CASSLLTGGQPQHF. The CDR3 DNA follows: TGTGCCAGCAGTTTACTGACGGGTGGTCAGCCCCAGCATTTT.

The chain joins TRBV11-2 to TRBJ2-1, with 8 bases matching TRBD2. Unmatched junction bases numbered 10, after V lost 5 bases and J lost 7 bases. Per germline, CDR1 SGHAT and CDR2 FQNNGV. The CDR3 runs to 15 residues. CDR3 protein: CASSQPQRERNEQFF. CDR3 nucleotides: TGTGCCAGCAGCCAACCCCAGCGGGAGAGGAATGAGCAGTTCTTC.

The chain links TRBV6-2 or TRBV6-3 to TRBJ2-5; 10 bases line up with TRBD2. The germline V gene has CDR1 MNHEY and CDR2 SVGEGT. The trim removed 5 bases at V and 1 base at J, leaving 4 bases unmatched. The CDR3 covers 15 residues. The CDR3 region is CASSATSGPQETQYF. Here the CDR3 DNA reads TGTGCCAGCAGTGCGACTAGCGGGCCCCAAGAGACCCAGTACTTC.

This rearrangement joins TRBV28 to TRBJ1-5; D gene ambiguous. Germline V CDR1 and CDR2: MDHEN, SYDVKM. CDR3 length equals 15 residues. V was trimmed by 8 bases and J by 6 bases, leaving 20 bases between them. The CDR3 DNA reads TGTGCCAGCTCCCCCCACAGCAGACACAGTCAGCCCCAGCATTTT. It is translated as CASSPHSRHSQPQHF.

The gene calls are TRBV30 and TRBJ1-2; a weak D match, TRBD1 (5 bases). V lost 4 bases and J lost 2, with 20 bases in between. Germline V gene sequence: CDR1 GTSNPN, CDR2 SVGIG (reference sequence). The CDR3 extends over 16 amino acids. In nucleotides, the CDR3 is TGTGCCTGGATGAGAGCCCCAGGGTCCCCAAACTATGGCTACACCTTC. It encodes CAWMRAPGSPNYGYTF. The full variable domain, completed using reference TRBV30 and TRBJ1-2, is SQTIHQWPATLVQPVGSPLSLECTVEGTSNPNLYWYRQAAGRGLQLLFYSVGIGQISSEVPQNLSASRPQDRQFILSSKKLLLSDSGFYLCAWMRAPGSPNYGYTFGSGTRLTVV.

This chain links TRBV9 with TRBJ2-1; 9 positions match TRBD2. The junction had 1 base not matched to a gene; V was cut back by 3 bases and J by 0 bases. The germline CDR1 and CDR2 sequences are SGDLS and YYNGEE. The CDR3 length is 15 residues. CDR3 amino acids: CASSEGLASYNEQFF. The CDR3 nucleotides read TGTGCCAGCAGCGAGGGACTAGCCTCCTACAATGAGCAGTTCTTC.

The CDR3 DNA is TGCAGTGCTACTGACAGATCGAACACCGGGGAGCTGTTTTTT. Residues: CSATDRSNTGELFF. This chain joins TRBV20-1 and TRBJ2-2, with a tentative D call TRBD1 (5 bases). CDR1 is DFQATT, CDR2 SNEGSKA, per germline (reference sequence). The CDR3 runs 14 residues. The V and J ends lost 4 bases and 0 bases respectively, with 9 bases between them.

This chain joins TRBV30 and TRBJ2-4; no reliable D call. This CDR3 contains 11 residues. Germline V gene data show CDR1 as GTSNPN and CDR2 as SVGIG (reference sequence). Here the CDR3 reads CAFGQANIQYF. The CDR3 bases are TGTGCGTTTGGGCAGGCCAACATTCAGTACTTC.

This clone was recorded once. The V gene is TRBV28, the J gene TRBJ2-7, with 8 bases lining up with TRBD1. There are 15 residues in the CDR3. Germline assignment: CDR1 MDHEN and CDR2 SYDVKM. J lost 2 bases, V lost 5 bases, and 8 bases had no gene match. For the CDR3, the DNA is TGTGCCAGCAGTACCCGACAGGGGCCCGCCTACGAGCAGTACTTC. Encoded protein: CASSTRQGPAYEQYF.